These T cell receptor beta chains were read from a single sample in a study of OX40 agonist ivuxolimab in advanced cancers. Repertoires were generated with immunoSEQ multiplex PCR, while TCRdb's copy carries only in-frame clones and drops some. The sample holds some 80,000 clones, around 88% seen once. The sample here was CD4+ or CD8+ T cells sorted from blood, taken in a trial of the OX40 agonist ivuxolimab. All receptors come from an adult with an advanced solid tumor such as melanoma, head and neck, liver or kidney cancer. Each CDR3 is given without its conserved first and last residue.

V,J,CDR3
TRBV7-2,TRBJ2-5,ASSLASTGGQETQY
TRBV4-2,TRBJ2-1,ASSQDSGPSYNEQF
TRBV11-2,TRBJ2-3,ASRKRTGGTDTQY
TRBV6-6,TRBJ1-1,ASSYSFGGKTEAF
TRBV27,TRBJ2-7,ASIDARGSYEQY
TRBV15,TRBJ1-2,ATSSQGQGVANYGYT
TRBV5-1,TRBJ2-3,ASSLARGYTDTQY
TRBV15,TRBJ1-1,ATSSEVGREAF
TRBV6-5,TRBJ1-3,ASSYNSGNTIY
TRBV11-3,TRBJ2-3,ASSFTSGDTQY
TRBV7-2,TRBJ1-4,ASSPFAQEEKLF
TRBV29-1,TRBJ2-1,SVLEAGLSEQF
TRBV12-2,TRBJ2-5,ASRLAGREYQETQY
TRBV27,TRBJ1-4,ASSLGLAGGAHNEKLF
TRBV6-5,TRBJ1-1,ASSAFPGLRTGAF
TRBV18,TRBJ2-3,ASSPPKVDTDTQY
TRBV11-3,TRBJ2-5,ASSLSGNQETQY